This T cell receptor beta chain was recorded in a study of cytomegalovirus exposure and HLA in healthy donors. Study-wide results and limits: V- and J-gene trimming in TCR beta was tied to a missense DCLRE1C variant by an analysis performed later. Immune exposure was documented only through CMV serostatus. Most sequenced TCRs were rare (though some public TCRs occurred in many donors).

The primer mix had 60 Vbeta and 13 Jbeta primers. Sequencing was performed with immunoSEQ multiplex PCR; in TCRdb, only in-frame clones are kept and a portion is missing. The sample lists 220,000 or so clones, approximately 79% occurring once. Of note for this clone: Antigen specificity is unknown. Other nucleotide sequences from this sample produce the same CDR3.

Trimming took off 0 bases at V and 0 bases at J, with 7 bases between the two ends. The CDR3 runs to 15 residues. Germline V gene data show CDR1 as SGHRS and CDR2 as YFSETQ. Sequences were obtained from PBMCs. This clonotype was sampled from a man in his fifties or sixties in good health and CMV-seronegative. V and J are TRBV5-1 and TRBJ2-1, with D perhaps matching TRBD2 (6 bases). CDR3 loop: CASSLEGGSYNEQFF. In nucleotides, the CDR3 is TGCGCCAGCAGCTTGGAGGGAGGCTCCTACAATGAGCAGTTCTTC. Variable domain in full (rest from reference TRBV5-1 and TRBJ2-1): KAGVTQTPRYLIKTRGQQVTLSCSPISGHRSVSWYQQTPGQGLQFLFEYFSETQRNKGNFPGRFSGRQFSNSRSEMNVSTLELGDSALYLCASSLEGGSYNEQFFGPGTRLTVL.